This TCR beta chain is from a study of T-cell reconstitution after alpha-beta-depleted transplantation in children. In germline, CDR1 is SQVTM, CDR2 ANQGSEA. Trimming pared 6 bases from V and 4 bases from J, leaving 12 bases between. The CDR3 is 13 residues long. Unique molecular identifiers were incorporated into the prepared TCRbeta library. TCRdb re-called the PCR reads with MiXCR, one entry per CDR3 protein. The data contain 640,000 or so distinct CDR3 sequences, approximately 16% of them singletons. The receptor was isolated from a human donor who donated a stem cell graft to a child with acute myeloid leukemia. The rearrangement joins TRBV29-1 to TRBJ2-2; the D gene is possibly TRBD2 (5 bases). The material was PBMCs from the stem cell graft donor, obtained from the stem cell graft. For the CDR3, the DNA is TGCAGCGTCTCCGGGGTCCTCACCGGGGAGCTGTTTTTT. Translated, it gives CSVSGVLTGELFF.